Ten or more counts support the clone carrying this T cell receptor beta chain. Its target is not known. The entry originates in a study of breast tumors, draining lymph nodes, adjacent tissues. The V segment lost 5 bases and the J segment 10 bases; nucleotides outside the gene matches: 4. The CDR3 consists of 13 residues. Germline V gives CDR1 LGHDT, CDR2 YNNKEL (reference sequence). General study points: Findings are consistent with lymph node origin and intratumoral expansion of most tumor T cells. Luminal-like breast cancer showed significantly greater tumor-nontumor repertoire similarity than basal-like breast cancer did. Compared with lymph nodes, tumors were less diverse; compared with nontumor tissue, more. The lymph node origin of tumor T cells was framed as consistent with a hypothesis, not demonstrated.

In TCRdb, the multiplex PCR reads were re-called with MiXCR into one record per CDR3 protein. The sample has just under 65,000 distinct CDR3 sequences, around 52% seen once. The specimen was breast tumor tissue. The chain employs TRBV3-1 and TRBJ1-6; 8 bases agree with TRBD1. The TCR sequence derives from a female donor with breast cancer. Some clones in this sample may be carry-over from other donors' samples. The CDR3 loop reads CASSDRGRSPLHF. CDR3 in DNA: TGTGCCAGCAGCGACAGGGGACGCTCACCCCTCCACTTT. Full variable domain (missing parts from reference TRBV3-1 and TRBJ1-6): DTAVSQTPKYLVTQMGNDKSIKCEQNLGHDTMYWYKQDSKKFLKIMFSYNNKELIINETVPNRFSPKSPDKAHLNLHINSLELGDSAVYFCASSDRGRSPLHFGNGTRLTVT.